This T cell receptor beta chain was obtained from a study of beta chain features in type 1 diabetes (dated by TCRdb to the late 2010s). As for the study more broadly: Patients and healthy donors did not differ in mean age, gender distribution, total cell number or subset yield. A total of 107,917,701 sorted cells were examined across all samples, and the number of cells per subset was strongly correlated with RNA yield. In the study, TCRB repertoires of sorted circulating CD4+ T cell subsets from recently diagnosed type 1 diabetes patients were compared with those of matched healthy donors. Naive and central memory subsets were obtained from all 30 or so donors, but regulatory and stem cell-like memory subsets were isolated from only 8 patients and 8 healthy donors.

Note on this clone: Its antigen is still unknown. No clone much larger than this one lies a single base away; base qualities are absent.

Each donor gave one peripheral blood draw, averaging around 0.11 L, which was collected into heparinised tubes. Naive, central memory, regulatory and stem cell-like memory CD4+ T cells were sorted on a BD FACSAria II using a panel including CD45RO, CCR7, CD25, CD127, CD95 and CD27. All sorted populations exceeded 95% purity. PBMCs were isolated immediately by Lymphoprep density gradient centrifugation and stained directly without culture. Samples were stained and sorted in pairs, with one healthy donor and one patient per experiment, so that batch effects were minimized. Looking up the germline V gene yields CDR1 SGHRS and CDR2 YFSETQ. Measured from the cysteine to the phenylalanine, the CDR3 is 13 residues long. The retained sequence is limited to the CDR3, 39 bases, with the frame set at the first base. The germline ends are 12 bases apart after V is trimmed by 5 bases and J by 4 bases. The High Capacity cDNA Reverse Transcription Kit was used to reverse transcribe all of the isolated RNA, meaning that expressed TCRB transcripts were what got sequenced. Naive, central memory and regulatory T cell samples underwent deep immunoSEQ sequencing, averaging about 3.57 million total reads per sample. Sorted cells were lysed in RLT buffer and RNA was extracted with DNase-treated RNeasy Micro or Mini kits, depending on cell number. To prevent cross-contamination, each cell subset was processed individually, whereas patient and healthy donor samples were processed jointly. Using the immunoSEQ multiplex PCR, TCRB sequences were amplified from cDNA into 87-bp fragments spanning the CDR3 region. Sequencing of the amplicons was done on the Illumina HiSeq platform. The authors' pipeline ran thus. PCR bias was corrected computationally using synthetic template baselines, and reads within Hamming distance 2 were collapsed, with unmergeable singletons discarded. By aligning reads against IMGT, V, D and J genes, CDR3 length, and insertions or deletions at six rearrangement sites were assigned. Within each subset, clonotype counts were normalized to sorted cell number, after which true diversity and Gini coefficients were computed with the tcR R package. The overlap coefficient, calculated on TCRB nucleotide sequences, was used to quantify repertoire sharing. As a proxy for the pre-selection repertoire, out-of-frame TCRB sequences from naive cells were analyzed. Imported from immuneACCESS, the table was reduced by TCRdb to in-frame sequences with V and J called. These copies leave out some clones; in studies compared against another copy, an unresolved V gene accounts for under half, and the cause of the remainder is not known. That table furnishes V, J and clone size, whereas the DNA furnished D and trimming. The sample data list about 700,000 clones, and 13% of these were observed just once. The ten largest clonotypes hold about 0.02% of the sample.

Study-level results and caveats: A moderate but significant shortening of TCRB CDR3 length was observed in type 1 diabetes patients in all four CD4+ subsets. Sequencing cDNA rather than genomic DNA could over-represent highly expressing activated cells, although activation and CD3 levels did not differ between groups. The naive, central memory and regulatory TCRB repertoires appeared to resemble one another more closely among patients than among healthy donors. Shorter templates might have been favored by PCR, but patient and control samples were amplified and corrected together, so both groups would have been affected equally by any skew. Fewer insertions and more nucleotide deletions at VDJ recombination sites were observed in patients with type 1 diabetes, implying thymic rearrangement abnormalities. HLA sub-analyses involved small numbers of individuals, so any influence of HLA type on TCRB rearrangement remained unresolved.

The V and J genes are TRBV5-1 and TRBJ1-1; the D gene is perhaps TRBD1, from 5 matching bases. The sequence was collected from a man aged 18 to 30 with type 1 diabetes. The source material was naive CD4+ T cells from blood. The cell subset or site label, as the study defines it: true naive CD4+ T cells. The CDR3 in this case is CASRKGRGTEAFF. The DNA sequence is given as TGCGCCAGCAGAAAGGGAAGGGGCACTGAAGCTTTCTTT. The variable domain in full, with residues beyond the CDR3 obtained from the reference TRBV5-1 and TRBJ1-1 genes, is KAGVTQTPRYLIKTRGQQVTLSCSPISGHRSVSWYQQTPGQGLQFLFEYFSETQRNKGNFPGRFSGRQFSNSRSEMNVSTLELGDSALYLCASRKGRGTEAFFGQGTRLTVV.